This T cell receptor (beta chain) was identified in a study of response to subunit inactivated influenza vaccine. Study findings and constraints: Researchers suggested that each seasonal influenza vaccination recruits few new T cells.

As for this clonotype: Its antigen is unknown.

TCRdb reprocessed the RT-PCR reads with MiXCR, giving one entry per CDR3 protein. This sample has about 300,000 distinct CDR3 sequences, with approximately 21% found just once. Germline V gene data show CDR1 as SGHDT and CDR2 as YYEEEE. The length of the CDR3 is 14 residues. Trimming stripped 4 bases from V and 0 bases from J, with 8 bases between. Sequencing was performed on PBMCs from blood, taken around 22 months after vaccination. The gene calls are TRBV5-6 and TRBJ2-4; no clear D gene. This receptor was taken from a man between 50 and 69 years old who received an inactivated influenza vaccine. CDR3 sequence: CASSRILAKNIQYF. CDR3 in DNA: TGTGCCAGCAGCCGGATACTAGCCAAAAACATTCAGTACTTC. Full variable domain (remainder filled in from reference TRBV5-6 and TRBJ2-4): DAGVTQSPTHLIKTRGQQVTLRCSPKSGHDTVSWYQQALGQGPQFIFQYYEEEERQRGNFPDRFSGHQFPNYSSELNVNALLLGDSALYLCASSRILAKNIQYFGAGTRLSVL.